Below, 5 T cell receptor beta chains from the same sample are listed, as sequenced in a study of T cells in narcolepsy. The table came from immunoSEQ multiplex PCR; TCRdb's copy has only in-frame clones and leaves some out. Of tens of thousands of clones in the sample, around 63% were seen once. The sample taken for sequencing was memory (CD45RA-) CD4+ T cells from blood. Every receptor here comes from a human donor in good health.

This clone was seen only a few times. This rearrangement joins TRBV6-1 to TRBJ2-6, with D unclear. Germline CDR1 and CDR2: MNHNS and SASEGT. With 4 bases removed from V and 4 bases from J, the gap between germline ends came to 14 bases. This CDR3 region has 16 residues. CDR3 in DNA: TGTGCCAGCAGTGGGGTTGGATTTCGCGGGGCCAACGTCCTGACTTTC. It codes for CASSGVGFRGANVLTF.

The CDR3 DNA is TGCGCCAGCAGCTACGCAGGGGAGTCTGAAGCTTTCTTT. Encoded protein: CASSYAGESEAFF. The genes are TRBV5-1 and TRBJ1-1; D might be TRBD1 (6 bases). The CDR3 runs 13 residues. Trimming left V 3 bases short and J 6 bases short, with 12 bases between. CDR1 is SGHRS, CDR2 YFSETQ, per germline.

The chain joins TRBV28 to TRBJ1-3; 7 nucleotides line up with TRBD1. Trimming removed 10 bases from V and 0 bases from J; junction bases left unmatched: 21. CDR1 is MDHEN and CDR2 is SYDVKM in the germline V gene. The CDR3 is made up of 19 amino acids. This CDR3 is CATMRGGWTGRVSGNTIYF. The CDR3 nucleotides read TGTGCCACCATGAGAGGGGGCTGGACAGGCCGGGTCTCTGGAAACACCATATATTTT.

V usage is TRBV19 and J usage is TRBJ2-6, with D uncertain. V lost 4 bases to trimming and J lost 1 base, with 17 bases between them. The CDR3 extends over 18 amino acids. Germline V gene data show CDR1 as LNHDA and CDR2 as SQIVND (reference sequence). Here the CDR3 reads CASSTRALSPSGANVLTF. CDR3 DNA: TGTGCCAGTAGTACAAGGGCCCTTTCACCATCTGGGGCCAACGTCCTGACTTTC.

A few counts support this clone. This chain connects TRBV7-7 to TRBJ2-5; D might be TRBD1 or TRBD2, each matching 5 bases. Germline CDR1 is SSHAT and CDR2 is FNYEAQ (reference sequence). The CDR3 spans 15 residues. The V end lost 1 base, the J end lost 2 bases, and 11 bases lay between the germline ends. The CDR3 is CASSLEGRQQETQYF. The DNA for the CDR3 is TGTGCCAGCAGCTTAGAGGGACGTCAACAAGAGACCCAGTACTTC.